This T cell receptor (beta chain) was profiled in a study of blood T cell repertoires in COVID-19. Overall study: The United States, Italy and Spain provided the acute and convalescent COVID-19 samples. Sources were T cells, B-cell-depleted T cells, or PBMCs; the material itself was cDNA or gDNA.

The V gene's germline CDR1 is SNHLY and CDR2 FYNNEI. The CDR3 is 15 amino acids. V trimming: 4 bases; J trimming: 6 bases; junction bases outside the gene matches: 6. Participants were aged roughly 18 to 90 years, lived in under 30 US areas, and enrolled virtually. Method: immunoSEQ multiplex PCR; TCRdb's copy keeps in-frame clones and lacks some. The sample records some 330,000 clones, 88% being singletons. V and J are TRBV2 and TRBJ2-1; 10 nucleotides agree with TRBD1. This clonotype originated in a man younger than 45 who had recovered from COVID-19. Sequenced sample: PBMCs or T cells enriched from blood (not recorded which). The CDR3 nucleotides are TGTGCCAGCAGTGTCCGCGACAGGGGGCGCAATGAGCAGTTCTTC. It translates to CASSVRDRGRNEQFF.